The 27 T cell receptor beta chains presented below share a single source sample, sequenced in a study of T cell responses to AZD1222 COVID-19 vaccine. The assay was immunoSEQ multiplex PCR, and TCRdb's table has in-frame clones only and misses some. The repertoire has tens of thousands of clones, more than 75% of them found once; the top ten carry about 12%. The sequences come from peripheral blood, collected 28 days after the second AZD1222 dose. The receptors here all came from an adult who received the AZD1222 COVID-19 vaccine.

The J gene is TRBJ1-4, the V gene TRBV4-2; 7 bases match TRBD1. The CDR3 contains 15 residues. The V segment lost 1 base and the J segment 8 bases; nucleotides outside the gene matches: 7. Germline loops: CDR1 LGHNA, CDR2 YNFKEQ. The CDR3 is CASSQVRDSQEKLFF. The DNA of the CDR3 is TGTGCCAGCAGCCAAGTCCGGGACAGCCAAGAAAAACTGTTTTTT.

In its sample, this clone was seen once. V gene TRBV2 combines with J gene TRBJ2-3, with D possibly matching TRBD1 (6 bases). CDR1 and CDR2 (germline): SNHLY, FYNNEI. The CDR3 contains 14 residues. Trimming cost V 4 bases and J 4 bases, with 12 bases left between them. Here the CDR3 reads CASSGGRNADTQYF. CDR3 DNA: TGTGCCAGCAGTGGGGGGCGGAACGCAGATACGCAGTATTTT.

The chain employs TRBV10-3 and TRBJ2-2, with TRBD1 matching 7 bases. With 7 bases clipped from V and 2 bases from J, the junction kept 4 bases outside the gene matches. Germline CDR1 reads ENHRY; CDR2 reads SYGVKD. This CDR3 is built from 14 residues. CDR3 nucleotides: TGTGCCATCACGGGACAGATAAACACCGGGGAGCTGTTTTTT. Its protein product is CAITGQINTGELFF.

This chain uses TRBV27 with TRBJ1-1; 7 nucleotides agree with TRBD1. Germline V gene lookup returns CDR1 MNHEY and CDR2 SMNVEV (reference sequence). Trimming cost V 6 bases and J 0 bases; bases outside gene matches: 10. The CDR3 totals 16 residues. The DNA for the CDR3 is TGTGCCAGCAGCCCTGGGGACAGCTTCATGAACACTGAAGCTTTCTTT. Translated, it gives CASSPGDSFMNTEAFF.

This chain uses TRBV2 with TRBJ2-1; D tentatively reads TRBD1 or TRBD2 (6 bases each). The CDR3 contains 15 residues. Germline CDR1 and CDR2: SNHLY and FYNNEI. Trimming left V 1 base short and J 9 bases short, with 16 bases between. The CDR3 nucleotides read TGTGCCAGCAGTGAAGGGGGGCAGGGAGGTTCTGAGCAGTTCTTC. This gives the protein CASSEGGQGGSEQFF.

In this sample, this clone turned up once. The CDR3 loop reads CASSPGPQNYGYTF. The DNA for the CDR3 is TGCGCCAGCAGCCCGGGACCGCAGAACTATGGCTACACCTTC. The V call is TRBV4-3, the J call TRBJ1-2, with D possibly being TRBD1 (5 bases). CDR3 length equals 14 residues. V lost 4 bases and J lost 2, with 11 bases in between. CDR1 and CDR2 (germline): LGHNA, YSLEER.

The chain combines TRBV27 with TRBJ2-1, with 16 bases identical to TRBD2. CDR3 size: 19 residues. The V gene end was trimmed by 2 bases and the J gene end by 5 bases; junction bases not matched to a gene: 9. CDR1 and CDR2 from the germline V gene are MNHEY and SMNVEV (reference sequence). As DNA, the CDR3 is TGTGCCAGCAGTTTAATGGGACTAGCGGGAGGGCTCACACACAATGAGCAGTTCTTC. Protein: CASSLMGLAGGLTHNEQFF.

V gene TRBV6-6 combines with J gene TRBJ2-4, with D perhaps matching TRBD2 (5 bases). The CDR3 length is 16 residues. The V gene's germline CDR1 is MNHNY and CDR2 SVGAGI (reference sequence). Trimming stripped 6 bases from V and 0 bases from J, with 15 bases between. CDR3 coding DNA: TGTGCCAGCAGAGAACCGGGAAAGGTAGCCAAAAACATTCAGTACTTC. Protein product: CASREPGKVAKNIQYF.

Only one count was recorded for this clone. Compared with germline, one end of the junction differs, possibly owing to a read error. The rearrangement links TRBV27 to TRBJ2-3, with 8 positions matching TRBD2. CDR3 length: 15 amino acids. The germline V gene encodes CDR1 MNHEY and CDR2 SMNVEV (reference sequence). As DNA, the CDR3 is TGTGCCAGCAGTTTAGTAAGGACTAGCAGAGATACGCAGTATTTT. Translation: CASSLVRTSRDTQYF.

This chain joins TRBV7-9 and TRBJ2-7; D uncertain. This CDR3 contains 13 residues. Trimming removed 5 bases from V and 0 bases from J, with 8 bases in between. Per the germline V gene, CDR1 is SEHNR and CDR2 is FQNEAQ (reference sequence). The CDR3 here is CASSEYHSYEQYF. The CDR3, as DNA: TGTGCCAGCAGCGAGTACCACTCCTACGAGCAGTACTTC. The complete variable domain, with remaining parts taken from reference TRBV7-9 and TRBJ2-7, reads DTGVSQNPRHKITKRGQNVTFRCDPISEHNRLYWYRQTLGQGPEFLTYFQNEAQLEKSRLLSDRFSAERPKGSFSTLEIQRTEQGDSAMYLCASSEYHSYEQYFGPGTRLTVT.

The rearrangement uses TRBV7-9 and TRBJ1-3, with D tentatively TRBD1 (5 bases). There are 12 residues in the CDR3. Germline values: CDR1 SEHNR, CDR2 FQNEAQ (reference sequence). The V end was cut by 1 base, the J end by 16 bases, with 14 bases between. CDR3 coding DNA: TGTGCCAGCAGCTTAGATGACAGCCCTCGGTATTTT. It translates to CASSLDDSPRYF.

V and J are TRBV27 and TRBJ1-4; possible D gene TRBD1, 6 bases. The CDR3 extends over 14 amino acids. V was cut by 3 bases and J by 7 bases, with 12 bases left in between. Germline CDR1 reads MNHEY; CDR2 reads SMNVEV (reference sequence). The CDR3 region is CASSFSRGAEKLFF. The CDR3 DNA reads TGTGCCAGCAGTTTTAGCAGGGGCGCTGAAAAACTGTTTTTT.

V usage is TRBV28 and J usage is TRBJ2-1; 7 nucleotides match TRBD1. The junction had 11 bases not matched to a gene; V was cut back by 8 bases and J by 4 bases. Germline-derived CDR1 and CDR2 are MDHEN and SYDVKM. This CDR3 comprises 15 residues. The CDR3 is CASLTGKGLYNEQFF. The CDR3 DNA reads as TGTGCCAGCCTGACAGGGAAAGGGCTTTACAATGAGCAGTTCTTC.

Only one count was recorded for this clone. This rearrangement joins TRBV5-4 to TRBJ2-1; 9 positions agree with TRBD2. This CDR3 spans 12 amino acids. CDR1 and CDR2 from the germline V gene are SGHNT and YYREEE (reference sequence). V gave up 7 bases and J gave up 15 bases; unmatched junction bases: 11. The CDR3 DNA is TGTGCCAGCCTAGACTTAGCGGGAGTAATGTTCTTC. It codes for CASLDLAGVMFF.

The V call is TRBV10-3, the J call TRBJ1-1; D perhaps matches TRBD1 (5 bases). Germline V gene data show CDR1 as ENHRY and CDR2 as SYGVKD. Trimming took off 7 bases at V and 1 base at J, with 19 bases between the two ends. This CDR3 comprises 16 residues. CDR3 DNA: TGTGCCATCAAAGGGGAATCGGGACGGACGAACACTGAAGCTTTCTTT. Amino acid sequence: CAIKGESGRTNTEAFF.

This chain links TRBV3-1 (or the pseudogene TRBV3-2) with TRBJ1-1; 8 nucleotides line up with TRBD1. Germline V CDR1 and CDR2: LGHDT, YNNKEL (reference sequence). V lost 4 bases, J lost 6 bases, and 4 bases stayed unmatched. The CDR3 is 13 amino acids. CDR3 nucleotide sequence: TGTGCCAGCAGCCCCGGGACAGGCGCTGAAGCTTTCTTT. Its translation: CASSPGTGAEAFF.

This clone occurred many times. The chain recombines TRBV4-3 with TRBJ2-3, with D maybe TRBD2 (5 bases). V lost 6 bases and J 8 bases, leaving 9 bases between the germline ends. Germline assignment: CDR1 LGHNA and CDR2 YSLEER. The length of the CDR3 is 11 residues. Written as DNA, the CDR3 is TGCGCCAGCAGACTGAGCGGTACGCAGTATTTT. Translated, it gives CASRLSGTQYF.

The V call is TRBV15, the J call TRBJ1-4, with 8 bases fitting TRBD1. V gave up 3 bases and J gave up 0 bases; unmatched junction bases: 3. The V gene's germline CDR1 is LNHNV and CDR2 YYDKDF (reference sequence). The CDR3 covers 16 residues. The CDR3 DNA follows: TGTGCCACCAGCAGGGGGACAGGCGCAACTAATGAAAAACTGTTTTTT. Protein product: CATSRGTGATNEKLFF.

This clone was found once. The chain is built from TRBV5-8 and TRBJ2-5, with unresolved D. Looked up from germline, CDR1 is SGHTS and CDR2 is YDEGEE. This CDR3 has 12 residues. V lost 3 bases and J lost 1, with 4 bases in between. The CDR3 DNA reads as TGTGCCAGCAGCTACTTCCAAGAGACCCAGTACTTC. The encoded protein is CASSYFQETQYF.

This CDR3 reads CARDPTGGDTDTQYF. The CDR3 DNA reads TGTGCTAGAGACCCGACAGGAGGGGACACAGATACGCAGTATTTT. This sequence joins TRBV30 and TRBJ2-3, with D perhaps given as TRBD1 or TRBD2 (6 bases each). Germline CDR1 GTSNPN, CDR2 SVGIG (reference sequence). This CDR3 has 15 amino acids.

This chain connects TRBV2 to TRBJ2-3; no firm D call. Germline values: CDR1 SNHLY, CDR2 FYNNEI. This CDR3 spans 14 amino acids. Trimming removed 4 bases at V and 0 bases at J, with 8 bases between. DNA for the CDR3: TGTGCCAGCAGTGGGTGGGATAGCACAGATACGCAGTATTTT. It specifies CASSGWDSTDTQYF.

The genes are TRBV7-9 and TRBJ1-1, with TRBD1 matching 9 bases. With 5 bases clipped from V and 7 bases from J, the junction kept 5 bases outside the gene matches. The CDR3 runs 13 residues. From germline, CDR1 is SEHNR and CDR2 FQNEAQ (reference sequence). The CDR3 nucleotides are TGTGCCAGCAGCACCGGGACAGGGATTGAAGCTTTCTTT. Its protein product is CASSTGTGIEAFF.

The chain recombines TRBV6-5 with TRBJ1-1; D gene unclear. V lost 6 bases and J 0 bases, leaving 2 bases between the germline ends. This CDR3 contains 11 residues. Germline assignment: CDR1 MNHEY and CDR2 SVGAGI. CDR3 region: CASRLNTEAFF. The CDR3 DNA reads as TGTGCCAGCAGGCTGAACACTGAAGCTTTCTTT.

The V call is TRBV4-1, the J call TRBJ1-6, with D possibly being TRBD1 (6 bases). The CDR3 loop spans 18 amino acids. V lost 0 bases and J 9 bases, leaving 21 bases between the germline ends. Germline CDR1 reads MGHRA; CDR2 reads YSYEKL. The CDR3 spells CASSQDDGQGPGSSPLHF. The CDR3 coding sequence is TGCGCCAGCAGCCAAGATGACGGGCAGGGGCCAGGCTCTTCACCCCTCCACTTT.

The rearrangement joins TRBV3-1 (or the pseudogene TRBV3-2) to TRBJ1-2, with D uncertain. In germline, CDR1 is LGHDT, CDR2 YNNKEL (reference sequence). With 2 bases removed from V and 3 bases from J, the gap between germline ends came to 7 bases. The CDR3 loop spans 13 amino acids. The CDR3 loop is CASSQQIDYGYTF. The CDR3 coding sequence is TGTGCCAGCAGCCAACAGATCGACTATGGCTACACCTTC.

The count of this clone is one. The chain recombines TRBV6-1 with TRBJ2-3; 7 bases match TRBD2. This CDR3 region has 17 residues. The germline CDR1 and CDR2 sequences are MNHNS and SASEGT. Germline trimming cut 2 bases from V and 3 bases from J; bases unmatched to any gene: 11. CDR3: CASSEISGGAVTDTQYF. CDR3 DNA sequence: TGTGCCAGCAGTGAAATCTCGGGAGGAGCGGTTACAGATACGCAGTATTTT.

The chain combines TRBV30 with TRBJ1-5; TRBD1 matches 7 bases. V shed 2 bases, J shed 9 bases, and the junction held 7 bases outside the gene matches. Germline values: CDR1 GTSNPN, CDR2 SVGIG (reference sequence). CDR3 size: 13 residues. CDR3 coding DNA: TGTGCCTGGAGTCCAGACCGACAGGGGCCCCAGCATTTT. Amino acids: CAWSPDRQGPQHF.